These 9 T cell receptor beta chains were sequenced from one sample in a study of cytomegalovirus exposure and HLA in healthy donors (dated by TCRdb to 2015 to 2018). Receptor libraries were prepared by the immunoSEQ multiplex PCR assay. For the multiplex PCR, a mixture combining 60 forward primers for TCR Vbeta segments and 13 reverse primers for TCR Jbeta segments was used. TCRdb mirrors the immuneACCESS table, restricted to in-frame sequences. Some clones are absent from its copies; in checked studies, under half trace to an unresolved V gene, and the reason for the others is unknown. The sample has 150,000 to 200,000 clones on record, over 65% of them singletons. The ten top clones hold about 4.3% of the sample. What was sequenced was PBMCs. The receptors stem from a man between 18 and 35 years old in good health and CMV-seropositive.

This clone appeared a single time. This chain links TRBV6-6 with TRBJ2-4, with 9 bases aligning to TRBD1. The CDR3 extends over 15 amino acids. The junction had 7 bases not matched to a gene; V was cut back by 5 bases and J by 5 bases. CDR1 is MNHNY and CDR2 is SVGAGI in the germline V gene (reference sequence). The CDR3 DNA follows: TGTGCCAGCAGTCCCCGGGACAGGGCGGAAAACATTCAGTACTTC. As protein: CASSPRDRAENIQYF.

The chain couples TRBV5-1 to TRBJ1-6; possibly TRBD1 for D (5 bases). Trimming pared 4 bases from V and 6 bases from J, leaving 14 bases between. The CDR3 consists of 15 residues. Germline CDR1 and CDR2: SGHRS and YFSETQ. The CDR3 coding sequence is TGCGCCAGCAGCCCTGGGGGGGGTATTAATTCACCCCTCCACTTT. It encodes CASSPGGGINSPLHF.

The J gene is TRBJ1-6, the V gene TRBV30; D might be TRBD1 (6 bases). Trimming pared 0 bases from V and 7 bases from J, leaving 7 bases between. Germline CDR1 reads GTSNPN; CDR2 reads SVGIG (reference sequence). The CDR3 loop spans 13 amino acids. The CDR3 spells CAWSVQGNSPLHF. Written as DNA, the CDR3 is TGTGCCTGGAGTGTACAGGGAAATTCACCCCTCCACTTT.

The chain joins TRBV5-5 to TRBJ2-1; D is possibly TRBD2 (6 bases). CDR3 length equals 14 residues. Trimming pared 1 base from V and 6 bases from J, leaving 11 bases between. The V gene's germline CDR1 is SGHKS and CDR2 YYEKEE (reference sequence). The CDR3 bases are TGTGCCAGCAGCTTGTCTGTGGGAGGCAATGAGCAGTTCTTC. Amino acid sequence: CASSLSVGGNEQFF. Full variable domain (rest looked up from reference TRBV5-5 and TRBJ2-1): DAGVTQSPTHLIKTRGQQVTLRCSPISGHKSVSWYQQVLGQGPQFIFQYYEKEERGRGNFPDRFSARQFPNYSSELNVNALLLGDSALYLCASSLSVGGNEQFFGPGTRLTVL.

V and J are TRBV4-1 and TRBJ2-1, with TRBD2 matching 8 bases. Germline CDR1 MGHRA, CDR2 YSYEKL. Trimming took 0 bases from V and 0 from J; bases not matched to a gene: 10. The CDR3 runs to 19 residues. CDR3 nucleotide sequence: TGCGCCAGCAGCCAAGACCCCACCTTCCGGGGGGGCTCCTACAATGAGCAGTTCTTC. It encodes CASSQDPTFRGGSYNEQFF.

The chain combines TRBV13 with TRBJ1-2; TRBD1 aligns across 7 bases. This CDR3 has 14 amino acids. With V trimmed by 4 bases and J by 1 base, 3 bases remained unmatched. The V gene's germline CDR1 is PRHDT and CDR2 FYEKMQ (reference sequence). The CDR3 reads CASSSQGINYGYTF. CDR3 coding DNA: TGTGCCAGCAGCTCACAGGGGATTAACTATGGCTACACCTTC.

The chain uses TRBV20-1 and TRBJ2-7; D is possibly TRBD1 (6 bases). The germline V gene has CDR1 DFQATT and CDR2 SNEGSKA (reference sequence). CDR3 size: 11 residues. Trimming removed 3 bases from V and 4 bases from J, with 7 bases in between. The CDR3 sequence is CSASDRYEQYV. CDR3 DNA sequence: TGCAGTGCTAGCGACAGGTACGAGCAGTACGTC.

This clone came up once. The J gene is TRBJ2-3, the V gene TRBV27; D possibly corresponds to TRBD2 (5 bases). This CDR3 is built from 15 residues. Between the trimmed V and J ends, which lost 0 bases and 6 bases, there was a span of 13 bases. Germline values: CDR1 MNHEY, CDR2 SMNVEV (reference sequence). CDR3 sequence (DNA): TGTGCCAGCAGTTTATCGACCGCCACGGGGGATACGCAGTATTTT. It encodes CASSLSTATGDTQYF.

This chain joins TRBV5-6 and TRBJ2-7; TRBD1 aligns across 7 bases. The CDR3 sequence is 13 residues long. CDR1 and CDR2 (germline): SGHDT, YYEEEE. The ends lost 4 bases at V and 4 bases at J; junction bases unmatched: 5. The CDR3 bases are TGTGCCAGCAGCATCGGGACAGCATACGAGCAGTACGTC. This gives the protein CASSIGTAYEQYV.